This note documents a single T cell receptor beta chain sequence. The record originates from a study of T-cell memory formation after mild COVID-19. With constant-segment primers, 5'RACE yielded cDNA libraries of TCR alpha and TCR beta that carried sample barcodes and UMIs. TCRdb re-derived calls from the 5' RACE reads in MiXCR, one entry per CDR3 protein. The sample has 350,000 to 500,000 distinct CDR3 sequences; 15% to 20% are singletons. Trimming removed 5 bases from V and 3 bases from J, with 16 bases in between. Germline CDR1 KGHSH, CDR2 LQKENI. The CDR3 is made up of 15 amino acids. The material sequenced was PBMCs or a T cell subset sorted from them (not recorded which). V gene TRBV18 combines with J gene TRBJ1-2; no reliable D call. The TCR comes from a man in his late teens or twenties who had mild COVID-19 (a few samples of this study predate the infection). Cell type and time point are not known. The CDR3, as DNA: TGTGCCAGCTCATCAACGGTGGGGAAGGACTATGGCTACACCTTC. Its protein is CASSSTVGKDYGYTF. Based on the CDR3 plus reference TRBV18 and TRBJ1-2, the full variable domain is NAGVMQNPRHLVRRRGQEARLRCSPMKGHSHVYWYRQLPEEGLKFMVYLQKENIIDESGMPKERFSAEFPKEGPSILRIQQVVRGDSAAYFCASSSTVGKDYGYTFGSGTRLTVV.